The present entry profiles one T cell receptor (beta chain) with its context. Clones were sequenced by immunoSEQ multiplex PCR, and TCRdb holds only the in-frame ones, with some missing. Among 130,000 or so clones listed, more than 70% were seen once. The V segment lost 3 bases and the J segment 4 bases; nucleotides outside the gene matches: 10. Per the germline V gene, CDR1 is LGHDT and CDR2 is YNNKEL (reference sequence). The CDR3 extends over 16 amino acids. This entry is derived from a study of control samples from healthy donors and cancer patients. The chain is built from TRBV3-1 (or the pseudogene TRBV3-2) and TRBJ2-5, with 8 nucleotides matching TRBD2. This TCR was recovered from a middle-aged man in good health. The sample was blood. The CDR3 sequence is CASSHSTRGGRETQYF. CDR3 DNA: TGTGCCAGCAGCCACTCCACCCGGGGGGGACGAGAGACCCAGTACTTC.